The present entry profiles one T cell receptor beta chain with its context. Its specificity is unknown. This entry belongs to a study of tumor and adjacent non-tumor tissue in lung cancer. Study context: Stage I to III disease affected 9 to 10 men and roughly five women aged about 30 to 85. General observations from the study: TCR diversity was significantly greater in tumor than normal lung tissue. Top 100 clones took a larger repertoire share in normal lung.

A modified ARM-PCR protocol with three rounds of nested PCR amplified TCRbeta. TCRdb independently ran MiXCR on the multiplex PCR reads; one entry per CDR3 protein. The sample has about 93,000 distinct CDR3 sequences, about 66% seen once. No cell sorting was done before RNA was extracted from the tissue. Chemotherapy-naive patients with new lung cancer underwent thoracic surgery in China, August–late 2014. Per the germline V gene, CDR1 is MNHNS and CDR2 is SASEGT. V lost 5 bases, J lost 5 bases, and 8 bases stayed unmatched. This CDR3 region has 15 residues. The chain employs TRBV6-1 and TRBJ1-5; 8 nucleotides agree with TRBD1. The receptor was derived from a man aged 55 to 70 with non-small cell lung cancer. The specimen sequenced was lung tumor tissue. As DNA, the CDR3 is TGTGCCAGCAGTTGGACAGGGCCTGTTGATCAGCCCCAGCATTTT. The encoded protein is CASSWTGPVDQPQHF.